This T cell receptor beta chain was identified during a study of low-dose radiotherapy and immunotherapy resistance in tumors. Study-wide background: Every 2 weeks, cohort 1 got 0.5 Gy, reaching 6.5 Gy to the planning target volume. Study patients were administered oral aspirin at 300 mg daily for four cycles from cycle 1 day 1. 1 Gy per fraction was delivered to Cohort 2 every two weeks, for 13 Gy total over 26 weeks.

Time point described: before trial treatment. First-strand cDNA relied on TRAV- and TRBV-specific primers spanning alpha and beta chains. The TCRs were subjected to amplification over roughly 18 PCR cycles employing a constant-region primer in conjunction with a V-primer adapter. Amplification of isolated mRNA was accomplished via in vitro transcription. TCRdb re-analysed the reads in MiXCR, keeping a single row per CDR3 protein. The sample comprises 85,000 to 95,000 distinct CDR3 sequences, 8% to 10% of which are singletons, and about 1% rests with the top ten. This clonotype occurred many times. CDR3 length: 12 residues. The V gene's germline CDR1 is MNHNY and CDR2 SVGAGI (reference sequence). Trimming removed 7 bases at V and 5 bases at J, with 8 bases between.

The sequence was obtained from a male donor with prostate cancer. The sample was PBMCs, taken before treatment. The chain joins TRBV6-6 to TRBJ1-4, with D unclear. Here the CDR3 reads CASMAGNEKLFF. In DNA, the CDR3 is TGTGCCAGCATGGCGGGGAATGAAAAACTGTTTTTT.